This T cell receptor beta chain appears in the sequencing data of a study of blood T cell repertoires in COVID-19. About the research overall: The analysed material was cDNA or gDNA that came from T cells, B-cell-depleted T cells, or PBMCs.

Generated by immunoSEQ multiplex PCR, the TCRdb table keeps only in-frame clones and is missing some. The profile shows 110,000 or so clones, 65% to 90% of them singletons. The sample comprised peripheral blood. The sequence was collected from a human donor in a cohort sampled during active COVID-19.

The CDR3, as DNA: TGTGCCAGCAGCGGACTAGCGGGGCTAAGGGAGACCCAGTACTTC. Amino acid sequence: CASSGLAGLRETQYF. The V and J genes are TRBV9 and TRBJ2-5, with TRBD2 identical over 11 bases. The germline CDR1 and CDR2 sequences are SGDLS and YYNGEE. The junction had 6 bases not matched to a gene; V was cut back by 3 bases and J by 5 bases. The CDR3 spans 15 residues.